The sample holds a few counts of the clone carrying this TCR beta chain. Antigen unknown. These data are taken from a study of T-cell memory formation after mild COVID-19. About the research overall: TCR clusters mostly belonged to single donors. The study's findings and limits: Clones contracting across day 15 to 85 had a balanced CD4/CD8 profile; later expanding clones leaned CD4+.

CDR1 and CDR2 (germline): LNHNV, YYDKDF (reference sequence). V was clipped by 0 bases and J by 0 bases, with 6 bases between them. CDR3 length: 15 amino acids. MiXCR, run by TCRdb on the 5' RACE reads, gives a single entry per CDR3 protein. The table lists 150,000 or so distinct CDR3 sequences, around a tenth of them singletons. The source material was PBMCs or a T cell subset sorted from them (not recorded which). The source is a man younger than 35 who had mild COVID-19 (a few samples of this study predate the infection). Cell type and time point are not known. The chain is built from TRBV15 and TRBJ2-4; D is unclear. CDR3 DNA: TGTGCCACCAGCAGAGAAAAGCTAGCCAAAAACATTCAGTACTTC. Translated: CATSREKLAKNIQYF. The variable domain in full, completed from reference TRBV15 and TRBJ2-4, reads DAMVIQNPRYQVTQFGKPVTLSCSQTLNHNVMYWYQQKSSQAPKLLFHYYDKDFNNEADTPDNFQSRRPNTSFCFLDIRSPGLGDTAMYLCATSREKLAKNIQYFGAGTRLSVL.